This T cell receptor beta chain was retrieved from a study of T cell responses to AZD1222 COVID-19 vaccine. V was pared by 2 bases and J by 5 bases, with 10 bases between. CDR3 length equals 15 residues. In germline, CDR1 is MNHNS, CDR2 SASEGT. Here immunoSEQ multiplex PCR was the method, and the copy in TCRdb shows in-frame clones only, minus some. The sample carries 150,000 to 200,000 clones, around 90% recorded once. Sequencing used peripheral blood, obtained on day 0 of AZD1222 vaccination. V and J are TRBV6-1 and TRBJ1-6; a possible D gene is TRBD1 (5 bases). This clonotype originated in an adult in good health. CDR3 amino acids: CASSEHGGDNSPLHF. The CDR3 bases are TGTGCCAGCAGTGAACACGGGGGAGATAATTCACCCCTCCACTTT.